These T cell receptor beta chains were read from a single sample in a study of blood T cell repertoires in COVID-19. TCRdb's copy holds only in-frame clones and misses some; the assay was immunoSEQ multiplex PCR. Of fewer than 60,000 clones in the sample, roughly 82% were seen once. The sequenced sample was peripheral blood. These TCRs come from a human donor in a cohort sampled during active COVID-19. The CDR3 runs from the conserved cysteine through the conserved F or W. The D gene is left open where the match is weak. The size of a clone is reported for some rows only, either as once, few or many, or as a class for expanded clones.

j_gene | abundance | v_gene | d_gene | CDR3aa | CDR3nt
TRBJ2-1 | once | TRBV6-5 | TRBD2 | CASSEGGSSYNEQFF | TGTGCCAGCTCAGAAGGCGGGAGCTCCTACAATGAGCAGTTCTTC
TRBJ2-7 | once | TRBV13 | TRBD2 | CASSLGRITSGRVYEQYF | TGTGCCAGCAGCTTAGGCCGCATTACTAGCGGGAGAGTGTACGAGCAGTACTTC
TRBJ2-2 | - | TRBV24-1 | - | CATVGTNTGELFF | TGTGCCACCGTGGGCACGAACACCGGGGAGCTGTTTTTT
TRBJ1-2 | - | TRBV9 | - | CASSGTDYGYTF | TGTGCCAGCAGCGGGACAGACTATGGCTACACCTTC
TRBJ1-2 | - | TRBV14 | - | CASSLYQGGDYGYTF | TGTGCCAGCAGCCTTTATCAGGGCGGAGACTATGGCTACACCTTC
TRBJ1-1 | once | TRBV7-9 | - | CASSLVQGSTEAFF | TGTGCCAGCAGCTTGGTACAGGGTAGCACTGAAGCTTTCTTT
TRBJ2-7 | - | TRBV18 | TRBD1 | CASSPGTGYEQYF | TGTGCCAGCTCACCAGGGACAGGGTACGAGCAGTACTTC
TRBJ2-7 | - | TRBV29-1 | TRBD2 | CSVVGGGFYEQYF | TGCAGCGTTGTGGGGGGAGGGTTCTACGAGCAGTACTTC
TRBJ1-4 | - | TRBV13 | - | CASSLGQARSRGYEKLFF | TGTGCCAGCAGCTTAGGCCAGGCCAGAAGCAGGGGATATGAAAAACTGTTTTTT
TRBJ2-4 | - | TRBV27 | TRBD2 | CASSSRVSGNIQYF | TGTGCCAGCAGTTCGAGAGTTAGCGGGAACATTCAGTACTTC
TRBJ2-6 | - | TRBV5-1 | - | CASSLDGLSGANVLTF | TGCGCCAGCAGCTTGGATGGCCTCTCTGGGGCCAACGTCCTGACTTTC
TRBJ2-2 | - | TRBV7-7 | TRBD2 | CASSPPPGLGLSGELFF | TGTGCTAGCAGCCCCCCCCCGGGACTAGGGCTTTCCGGGGAGCTGTTTTTT
TRBJ2-7 | - | TRBV28 | TRBD2 | CASSLEGLAGGTPYEQYF | TGTGCCAGCAGTTTAGAGGGGCTAGCGGGAGGTACCCCCTACGAGCAGTACTTC
TRBJ2-3 | - | TRBV7-9 | - | CASSLAGALGDTQYF | TGTGCCAGCAGCTTAGCGGGGGCTTTGGGAGATACGCAGTATTTT
TRBJ1-1 | - | TRBV25-1 | - | CASSRGVDTEAFF | TGTGCCAGCAGTCGGGGAGTGGACACTGAAGCTTTCTTT
TRBJ2-5 | - | TRBV19 | TRBD1 | CASSVTPQGVGQETQYF | TGTGCCAGTAGTGTCACTCCACAGGGGGTGGGCCAAGAGACCCAGTACTTC
TRBJ2-1 | medium-sized | TRBV24-1 | - | CATSDLSGLNEQFF | TGTGCCACCAGTGATTTGTCGGGACTCAATGAGCAGTTCTTC
TRBJ1-1 | - | TRBV4-2 | TRBD1 | CASSQPQGRTEAFF | TGTGCCAGCAGCCAGCCACAGGGGAGGACTGAAGCTTTCTTT
TRBJ1-4 | medium-sized | TRBV18 | TRBD1 | CASSLQGASEKLFF | TGTGCCAGCTCACTCCAGGGGGCAAGTGAAAAACTGTTTTTT
TRBJ1-3 | - | TRBV5-1 | TRBD1 | CASSPQGTGNTIYF | TGCGCCAGCAGCCCACAGGGGACTGGAAACACCATATATTTT
TRBJ2-1 | - | TRBV29-1 | - | CSVVGDNEQFF | TGCAGCGTTGTGGGCGACAATGAGCAGTTCTTC
TRBJ2-1 | few | TRBV7-3 | TRBD2 | CASSPGLAGRNEQFF | TGTGCCAGCAGCCCGGGACTAGCGGGCCGCAATGAGCAGTTCTTC
TRBJ2-3 | - | TRBV28 | - | CASSLWAGGLTDTQYF | TGTGCCAGCAGTTTATGGGCGGGCGGGCTCACAGATACGCAGTATTTT
TRBJ2-7 | - | TRBV27 | - | CASTQGYEQYF | TGTGCCAGCACACAGGGCTACGAGCAGTACTTC
TRBJ1-4 | - | TRBV14 | TRBD1 | CASSQGQGAPFKLFF | TGTGCCAGCAGCCAAGGACAGGGGGCGCCTTTTAAACTGTTTTTT
TRBJ2-3 | - | TRBV6-1 | TRBD1 | CASSEGTGGFGTDTQYF | TGTGCCAGCAGTGAAGGGACAGGGGGCTTCGGCACAGATACGCAGTATTTT
TRBJ1-6 | - | TRBV27 | TRBD1 | CASSLPTDRGRYSPLHF | TGTGCCAGCAGTTTACCCACTGACAGGGGGCGCTATTCACCCCTCCACTTT
TRBJ1-1 | - | TRBV29-1 | TRBD1 | CSVHTDRGAFF | TGCAGCGTCCACACGGACAGGGGGGCTTTCTTT
TRBJ2-2 | - | TRBV5-1 | - | CASSPAQGVGTGELFF | TGCGCCAGCAGCCCGGCACAGGGCGTTGGCACCGGGGAGCTGTTTTTT
TRBJ1-5 | many | TRBV18 | TRBD1 | CASSPGQGVLRQPQHF | TGTGCCAGCTCACCAGGACAGGGGGTGCTCAGACAGCCCCAGCATTTT
TRBJ1-5 | - | TRBV9 | TRBD1 | CASSSTGGNNQPQHF | TGTGCCAGCAGCTCCACAGGGGGCAACAATCAGCCCCAGCATTTT
TRBJ2-7 | - | TRBV5-4 | - | CASSLVSGIYEQYF | TGTGCCAGCAGCTTGGTTAGCGGCATCTACGAGCAGTACTTC
TRBJ2-6 | once | TRBV18 | - | CASSPGQSSGANVLTF | TGTGCCAGCTCACCAGGACAGAGCTCTGGGGCCAACGTCCTGACTTTC
TRBJ1-4 | - | TRBV7-2 | - | CASSLVRQKNEKLFF | TGTGCCAGCAGCTTAGTGCGACAGAAGAACGAAAAACTGTTTTTT
TRBJ1-1 | - | TRBV29-1 | TRBD1 | CSVAQGAGAFF | TGCAGCGTGGCACAGGGGGCTGGGGCTTTCTTT
TRBJ2-7 | - | TRBV11-3 | - | CASSLDGDSYEQYF | TGTGCCAGCAGCTTAGACGGAGACAGCTACGAGCAGTACTTC
TRBJ2-5 | - | TRBV10-3 | TRBD2 | CAISESSGRGRAGGETQYF | TGTGCCATCAGTGAGTCGTCGGGCAGAGGGAGGGCCGGCGGAGAGACCCAGTACTTC
TRBJ1-2 | - | TRBV19 | - | CASSIQRTAGGYTF | TGTGCCAGTAGTATACAACGGACAGCGGGGGGCTACACCTTC
TRBJ2-1 | medium-sized | TRBV14 | TRBD2 | CASSRPPGLAHNEQFF | TGTGCCAGCAGCCGACCGCCGGGACTAGCGCACAATGAGCAGTTCTTC
TRBJ1-2 | - | TRBV27 | TRBD1 | CASSDTGTGNYGYTF | TGTGCCAGCAGCGATACCGGGACAGGGAACTATGGCTACACCTTC
TRBJ1-6 | - | TRBV18 | TRBD1 | CASSTGTGNSPLHF | TGTGCCAGCTCAACCGGGACAGGGAATTCACCCCTCCACTTT
TRBJ2-2 | - | TRBV30 | TRBD1 | CAWTQKGARELFF | TGTGCCTGGACCCAAAAGGGGGCAAGGGAGCTGTTTTTT
TRBJ2-7 | - | TRBV7-2 | - | CASSFSQAYEQYF | TGTGCCAGCAGCTTCAGTCAGGCCTACGAGCAGTACTTC
TRBJ1-3 | - | TRBV9 | TRBD1 | CASSWTGDDSGNTIYF | TGTGCCAGCAGCTGGACAGGGGACGACTCTGGAAACACCATATATTTT
TRBJ2-7 | few | TRBV6-5 | TRBD2 | CASSYAGASYEQYF | TGTGCCAGCAGTTACGCGGGAGCCTCCTACGAGCAGTACTTC
TRBJ1-2 | - | TRBV29-1 | TRBD1 | CSAADRGNYGYTF | TGCAGCGCCGCCGACAGGGGGAACTATGGCTACACCTTC
TRBJ2-7 | - | TRBV28 | - | CASSRGYEQYF | TGTGCCAGCAGTAGGGGCTACGAGCAGTACTTC
TRBJ2-2 | - | TRBV5-1 | TRBD2 | CASSPDGTTSTGELFF | TGCGCCAGCAGTCCCGACGGGACTACTTCCACCGGGGAGCTGTTTTTT
TRBJ2-3 | - | TRBV11-2 | - | CASSPQGWGDTQYF | TGTGCCAGCAGTCCCCAGGGATGGGGAGATACGCAGTATTTT
TRBJ2-3 | - | TRBV14 | TRBD2 | CASSQAVKREAGDTQYF | TGTGCCAGCAGCCAAGCTGTCAAGCGGGAGGCTGGAGATACGCAGTATTTT
TRBJ1-6 | few | TRBV4-2 | - | CASSQSALLNSPLHF | TGTGCCAGCAGCCAATCAGCACTACTAAATTCACCCCTCCACTTT
TRBJ2-5 | - | TRBV9 | - | CASSAENRAETQYF | TGTGCCAGCAGCGCAGAGAACAGGGCGGAGACCCAGTACTTC
TRBJ2-5 | - | TRBV27 | TRBD1 | CASSPSTGVETQYF | TGTGCCAGCAGTCCATCGACAGGGGTAGAGACCCAGTACTTC
TRBJ1-2 | - | TRBV5-5 | - | CASSKTGLGGYTF | TGTGCCAGCAGCAAAACAGGGCTGGGAGGCTACACCTTC
TRBJ1-2 | - | TRBV7-2 | TRBD1 | CASSLGQGSFDGYTF | TGTGCCAGCAGCTTGGGACAGGGGAGTTTTGATGGCTACACCTTC
TRBJ2-7 | - | TRBV6-2/TRBV6-3 | - | CASSYSAGQYF | TGTGCCAGCAGTTACTCGGCAGGGCAGTACTTC
TRBJ1-2 | - | TRBV27 | TRBD1 | CASSLGDSYGYTF | TGTGCCAGCAGTTTAGGGGACAGCTATGGCTACACCTTC
TRBJ1-6 | few | TRBV6-1 | - | CASSERTRGNSPLHF | TGTGCCAGCAGTGAAAGGACTCGAGGCAATTCACCCCTCCACTTT
TRBJ2-5 | - | TRBV12-3/TRBV12-4 | - | CASREGLQETQYF | TGTGCCAGCAGGGAGGGACTGCAAGAGACCCAGTACTTC
TRBJ2-7 | - | TRBV11-2 | - | CASTGDSYEQYF | TGTGCCTCAACAGGAGACTCCTACGAGCAGTACTTC